A single sample gave rise to the 10 T cell receptor beta chains below, sequenced in a study of T cells after yellow fever vaccination (dated by TCRdb to between 2017 and 2020). The intended sense of this specimen's treatment or condition label: live attenuated yellow fever vaccine strain. The library was generated by 5' RACE. The sequencer was an Illumina NovaSeq 6000. TCRdb reprocessing: public reads trimmed at Q25 with fastp, clones called with MiXCR, in-frame beta chains kept. When rows share a CDR3 protein, they turn into one entry using the most common DNA and genes. This sample gives hundreds of thousands of distinct CDR3 sequences in total; over 15% of them show up just once. The ten most abundant clones make up over 15% of the sample. Sequencing was performed on PBMCs, taken before the yellow fever booster vaccination. The receptor set was obtained from a young man who received the YFV17D yellow fever vaccine.

The chain joins TRBV20-1 to TRBJ2-1; no reliable D call. This CDR3 contains 10 residues. Trimming pared 6 bases from V and 7 bases from J, leaving 7 bases between. CDR1 is DFQATT and CDR2 is SNEGSKA in the germline V gene (reference sequence). This CDR3 is CSAHRNEQFF. The CDR3, as DNA: TGCAGTGCCCATAGGAATGAGCAGTTCTTC.

The chain joins TRBV5-1 to TRBJ1-2, with D uncertain. The CDR3 sequence is 15 residues long. The germline V gene has CDR1 SGHRS and CDR2 YFSETQ. With 0 bases removed from V and 8 bases from J, the gap between germline ends came to 17 bases. CDR3 DNA: TGCGCCAGCAGCTTGGAGTCTTGGACCTTCGGGGGCTACACCTTC. It yields the protein CASSLESWTFGGYTF.

This clonotype was counted between two and nine times. CDR3 loop: CASGGLGQGYEQYF. CDR3 DNA: TGTGCCAGCGGGGGTCTGGGACAGGGCTACGAGCAGTACTTC. V and J are TRBV27 and TRBJ2-7, with 9 nucleotides matching TRBD1. This CDR3 spans 14 amino acids. V trimming: 8 bases; J trimming: 3 bases; junction bases outside the gene matches: 8. Per the germline V gene, CDR1 is MNHEY and CDR2 is SMNVEV (reference sequence).

CDR3 DNA sequence: TGTGCCACCAGCAGAGAGGCCGGGACAGGGAACTATGGCTACACCTTC. Amino acid sequence: CATSREAGTGNYGYTF. The V and J genes are TRBV15 and TRBJ1-2, with 9 bases matching TRBD1. V lost 0 bases and J lost 2; bases outside the gene matches: 4. The CDR3 length is 16 residues. Germline CDR1 is LNHNV and CDR2 is YYDKDF (reference sequence).

This clonotype has a handful of counts. The J gene is TRBJ2-1, the V gene TRBV5-5; 11 bases are a match to TRBD1. V trimming: 3 bases; J trimming: 4 bases; junction bases outside the gene matches: 6. Germline V gene sequence: CDR1 SGHKS, CDR2 YYEKEE (reference sequence). This CDR3 is 16 amino acids long. For the CDR3, the DNA is TGTGCCAGCAGCTCGGACAGGGGGCGCGGGTACAATGAGCAGTTCTTC. The encoded protein is CASSSDRGRGYNEQFF.

The table lists this clonotype with a few counts. The rearrangement joins TRBV7-2 to TRBJ2-7; no clear D. The CDR3 loop spans 13 amino acids. Trimming cost V 3 bases and J 3 bases, with 9 bases left between them. The germline V gene encodes CDR1 SGHTA and CDR2 FQGNSA. CDR3 coding DNA: TGTGCCAGCAGCTTTTACGTCAACTACGAGCAGTACTTC. Translated, it gives CASSFYVNYEQYF.

This clonotype has only a few counts. The chain joins TRBV29-1 to TRBJ1-2, with D perhaps matching TRBD1 (5 bases). This CDR3 has 11 residues. V was trimmed by 3 bases and J by 3 bases, leaving 5 bases between them. CDR1 and CDR2 (germline): SQVTM, ANQGSEA. The CDR3, as DNA: TGCAGCGTTGAGGGGGACTATGGCTACACCTTC. Translation: CSVEGDYGYTF.

The V gene is TRBV3-1, the J gene TRBJ1-3; perhaps TRBD1 as D (6 bases). Germline V CDR1 and CDR2: LGHDT, YNNKEL (reference sequence). V lost 3 bases and J lost 4, with 19 bases in between. The CDR3 spans 17 residues. The DNA for the CDR3 is TGTGCCAGCAGCCAGTCGGTCGTCGGGGGGCAAGGAAACACCATATATTTT. Encoded protein: CASSQSVVGGQGNTIYF.

The rearrangement uses TRBV4-3 and TRBJ1-2, with D perhaps TRBD1 (5 bases). From germline, CDR1 is LGHNA and CDR2 YSLEER. The V end was cut by 6 bases, the J end by 0 bases, with 14 bases between. This CDR3 contains 15 residues. The CDR3 DNA reads TGCGCCAGCAGGAACGGGGACGGTGCTAACTATGGCTACACCTTC. Residues: CASRNGDGANYGYTF.

The chain employs TRBV18 and TRBJ1-5; possibly TRBD1 for D (6 bases). The V end was cut by 3 bases, the J end by 12 bases, with 18 bases between. The CDR3 covers 14 residues. The V gene's germline CDR1 is KGHSH and CDR2 LQKENI. CDR3 in DNA: TGTGCCAGCTCACCCAACCCTCTTCCAGGGGTCCAGCATTTT. This sequence encodes CASSPNPLPGVQHF.